This T cell receptor (beta chain) is drawn from a study of cytomegalovirus exposure and HLA in healthy donors. Study as a whole: From donors who were HLA-typed, an early data release held around 80 million unique TCRs. Findings and limits, study-wide: Data from an earlier analysis indicated that most TCR beta V segments were productive either about 87% or about 30% of the time. A later analysis, which compared TCR beta chains of equal frequency, found the HLA-associated ones more clonally expanded. Later on, an analysis found that several of the most significant clusters appeared to be linked to common viral pathogens, which included parvovirus B19.

As concerns this clone: Its antigen is currently unknown.

This CDR3 is 15 amino acids long. The trim removed 4 bases at V and 8 bases at J, leaving 10 bases unmatched. The germline gives CDR1 SGHNT, CDR2 YENEEA. PCR was performed using 60 Vbeta and 13 Jbeta primers. Repertoires were generated with immunoSEQ multiplex PCR, while TCRdb's copy carries only in-frame clones and drops some. The table records 84,000 or so clones, around two thirds of them present only once. This clonotype originated in a woman in her twenties or thirties in good health and CMV-seropositive. The specimen sequenced was PBMCs. The chain uses TRBV11-3 and TRBJ1-4; TRBD1 matches 7 bases. The CDR3 DNA is TGTGCCAGCAGCTCCACCGGGACAGCTACGGAAAAACTGTTTTTT. This encodes CASSSTGTATEKLFF.